The TCR beta chain described here comes from a study of T cells in Graves' hyperthyroidism and ophthalmopathy. Study-wide results and limits: Ophthalmopathy was separated from stable hyperthyroidism by a 13 V-J model. Most thyroid-expanded clonotypes above 0.001 were also found in blood.

An absence of ophthalmopathy progression within 18 months meant stable Graves' hyperthyroidism. Uncontrolled infection, other autoimmune disease, pregnancy or lactation led to exclusion. The CDR3 has 14 amino acids. Trimming removed 6 bases from V and 6 bases from J, with 18 bases in between. CDR1 is SGHAT, CDR2 FQNNGV, per germline. There are many counts of this clonotype. Its matching antigen is unknown. RNA transcripts served as the template for amplifying TCR beta CDR3 regions. The HTBI set primed first-round TCR CDR3 RT-PCR. Via MiXCR, TCRdb re-called the multiplex PCR reads, giving one row per CDR3 protein. The table has 300,000 to 350,000 distinct CDR3 sequences, approximately 18% seen once.

The specimen was blood. The chain has TRBV11-2 and TRBJ2-7; D is perhaps TRBD1 (5 bases). This sequence was found in a woman between 50 and 59 years old with Graves' hyperthyroidism. The CDR3 protein is CASSIGQGSSEQYF. The CDR3 bases are TGTGCCAGCAGTATAGGCCAGGGATCGTCCGAGCAGTACTTC. Supplemented by reference TRBV11-2 and TRBJ2-7, the full variable domain reads EAGVAQSPRYKIIEKRQSVAFWCNPISGHATLYWYQQILGQGPKLLIQFQNNGVVDDSQLPKDRFSAERLKGVDSTLKIQPAKLEDSAVYLCASSIGQGSSEQYFGPGTRLTVT.